This T cell receptor beta chain was sequenced during a study of shared clonotypes between healthy human individuals. Broader study findings: It was the non-shared clonotypes that had lower generation probabilities than clonotypes shared by all four donors.

Clones were read by immunoSEQ multiplex PCR, and TCRdb kept only the in-frame ones, dropping some. The table lists around 2,000,000 clones, about 92% of them singletons. Trimming took off 4 bases at V and 3 bases at J, with 11 bases between the two ends. The CDR3 runs to 13 residues. CDR1 SGHDT and CDR2 YYEEEE come from the germline V gene. This clone appeared once. Its specificity is unknown. Only CD45RO-negative cells positively selected for CCR7 counted as naive CD8 cells, so terminally differentiated effector memory CD45RA+ cells were excluded. This sequence was found in a man between 18 and 35 years old in good health. Some clones in this sample may be carry-over from other donors' samples. The J gene is TRBJ2-7, the V gene TRBV5-6; a weak D match, TRBD2 (5 bases). The material sequenced was naive CD8+ T cells from PBMCs. CDR3 in DNA: TGTGCCAGCAGCCAATATAGCGTCTACGAGCAGTACTTC. Its protein product is CASSQYSVYEQYF.